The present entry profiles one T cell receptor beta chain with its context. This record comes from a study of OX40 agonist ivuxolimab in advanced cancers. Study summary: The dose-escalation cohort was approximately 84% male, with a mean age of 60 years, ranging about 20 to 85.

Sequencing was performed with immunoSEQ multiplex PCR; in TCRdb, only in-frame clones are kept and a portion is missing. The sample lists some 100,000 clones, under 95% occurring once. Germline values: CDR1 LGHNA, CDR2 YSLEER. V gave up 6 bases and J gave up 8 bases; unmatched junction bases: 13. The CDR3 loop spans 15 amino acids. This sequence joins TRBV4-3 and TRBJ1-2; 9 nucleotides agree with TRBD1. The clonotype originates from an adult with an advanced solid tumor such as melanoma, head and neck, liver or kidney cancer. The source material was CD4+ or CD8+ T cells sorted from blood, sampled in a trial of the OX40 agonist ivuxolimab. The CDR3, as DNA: TGCGCCAGCAGTTCTTTCGACAGGGGGGGTAACGGCTACACCTTC. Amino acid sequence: CASSSFDRGGNGYTF.